A selection of T cell receptor beta chains follows, all from one sample in a study of control samples from healthy donors and cancer patients. Libraries were prepared by immunoSEQ multiplex PCR; TCRdb keeps only in-frame clonotypes and omits some of them. The sample has about 130,000 clones, approximately 94% seen once. The sample consisted of PBMCs. These receptors were taken from a man between 45 and 60 years old with head and neck cancer. The CDR3 runs from the conserved cysteine through the conserved F or W. Fields, in order: clone size, D gene, J gene, V gene, CDR3 protein, CDR3 DNA. A D gene is named only where the DNA matches it firmly. Clone sizes are given selectively: once, few, many, or a class where the clone is expanded.

clone_size: -
d_call: TRBD1
j_call: TRBJ2-2
v_call: TRBV5-1
cdr3_aa: CASRLRQGVDTGELFF
cdr3_nt: TGCGCCAGCAGGCTAAGACAGGGGGTCGACACCGGGGAGCTGTTTTTT

clone_size: -
d_call: -
j_call: TRBJ1-1
v_call: TRBV6-5
cdr3_aa: CASRTPGGTEAFF
cdr3_nt: TGTGCCAGCAGAACTCCCGGGGGCACTGAAGCTTTCTTT

clone_size: -
d_call: TRBD1
j_call: TRBJ1-2
v_call: TRBV5-1
cdr3_aa: CASSLDGQGFTGYTF
cdr3_nt: TGCGCCAGCAGCTTGGATGGACAGGGCTTCACTGGCTACACCTTC

clone_size: -
d_call: -
j_call: TRBJ2-1
v_call: TRBV30
cdr3_aa: CAWSQVVDEQFF
cdr3_nt: TGTGCCTGGAGTCAGGTCGTGGATGAGCAGTTCTTC

clone_size: -
d_call: -
j_call: TRBJ2-7
v_call: TRBV4-3
cdr3_aa: CASSHTTDRPYEQYF
cdr3_nt: TGCGCCAGCAGCCACACCACGGACAGACCCTACGAGCAGTACTTC

clone_size: -
d_call: TRBD1
j_call: TRBJ1-1
v_call: TRBV2
cdr3_aa: CASRRTGNGNTEAFF
cdr3_nt: TGTGCCAGCAGGCGGACAGGGAATGGGAACACTGAAGCTTTCTTT

clone_size: few
d_call: TRBD2
j_call: TRBJ2-7
v_call: TRBV6-2/TRBV6-3
cdr3_aa: CASSYSRRGASYEQYF
cdr3_nt: TGTGCCAGCAGTTACTCTAGGCGGGGGGCCAGCTACGAGCAGTACTTC

clone_size: -
d_call: -
j_call: TRBJ1-5
v_call: TRBV6-2/TRBV6-3
cdr3_aa: CASSYARQGYNQPQHF
cdr3_nt: TGTGCCAGCAGTTACGCTAGGCAGGGGTACAATCAGCCCCAGCATTTT

clone_size: -
d_call: -
j_call: TRBJ2-7
v_call: TRBV7-8
cdr3_aa: CASSLGTGIPNEQYF
cdr3_nt: TGTGCCAGCAGCTTAGGAACAGGGATACCTAACGAGCAGTACTTC

clone_size: -
d_call: -
j_call: TRBJ2-7
v_call: TRBV9
cdr3_aa: CASSEEGTLIGYEQYF
cdr3_nt: TGTGCCAGCAGCGAAGAAGGTACCCTAATCGGGTACGAGCAGTACTTC

clone_size: -
d_call: TRBD2
j_call: TRBJ2-5
v_call: TRBV29-1
cdr3_aa: CSVVAGSNLYQETQYF
cdr3_nt: TGCAGCGTTGTAGCGGGCAGCAACCTGTACCAAGAGACCCAGTACTTC

clone_size: -
d_call: -
j_call: TRBJ2-2
v_call: TRBV5-1
cdr3_aa: CASSLSGTGELFF
cdr3_nt: TGCGCCAGCAGCTTGTCGGGGACCGGGGAGCTGTTTTTT

clone_size: -
d_call: -
j_call: TRBJ1-2
v_call: TRBV7-9
cdr3_aa: CASSFPGDYGYTF
cdr3_nt: TGTGCCAGCAGCTTCCCGGGGGACTATGGCTACACCTTC

clone_size: -
d_call: -
j_call: TRBJ2-7
v_call: TRBV14
cdr3_aa: CASSSSYASPHEQYF
cdr3_nt: TGTGCCAGCAGCTCCTCGTACGCTAGTCCCCACGAGCAGTACTTC

clone_size: once
d_call: TRBD1
j_call: TRBJ1-6
v_call: TRBV19
cdr3_aa: CASSDRGRTYNSPLHF
cdr3_nt: TGTGCCAGCAGCGACAGGGGTCGGACCTATAATTCACCCCTCCACTTT

clone_size: once
d_call: -
j_call: TRBJ1-2
v_call: TRBV10-3
cdr3_aa: CATREQESAGYTF
cdr3_nt: TGTGCCACCCGGGAGCAGGAAAGCGCTGGCTACACCTTC

clone_size: -
d_call: -
j_call: TRBJ2-2
v_call: TRBV3-1/TRBV3-2
cdr3_aa: CASSQDWGSSNTGELFF
cdr3_nt: TGTGCCAGCAGCCAAGATTGGGGCAGCTCGAACACCGGGGAGCTGTTTTTT

clone_size: -
d_call: -
j_call: TRBJ2-7
v_call: TRBV2
cdr3_aa: CASGGTVVYEQYF
cdr3_nt: TGTGCCAGCGGGGGCACCGTAGTCTACGAGCAGTACTTC

clone_size: -
d_call: -
j_call: TRBJ1-2
v_call: TRBV18
cdr3_aa: CASSPSVLPGGYTF
cdr3_nt: TGTGCCAGCTCACCGTCTGTGCTACCGGGTGGCTACACCTTC